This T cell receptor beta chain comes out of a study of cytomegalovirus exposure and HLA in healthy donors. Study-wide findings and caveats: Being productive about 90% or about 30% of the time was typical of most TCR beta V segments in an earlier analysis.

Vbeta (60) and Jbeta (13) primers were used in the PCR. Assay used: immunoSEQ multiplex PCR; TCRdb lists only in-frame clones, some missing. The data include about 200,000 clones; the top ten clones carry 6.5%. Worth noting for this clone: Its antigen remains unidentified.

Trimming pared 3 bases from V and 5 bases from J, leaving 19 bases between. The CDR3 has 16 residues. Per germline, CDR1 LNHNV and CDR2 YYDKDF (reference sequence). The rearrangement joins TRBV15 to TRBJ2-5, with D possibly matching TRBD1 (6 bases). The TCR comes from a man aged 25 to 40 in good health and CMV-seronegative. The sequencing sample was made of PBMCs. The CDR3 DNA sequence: TGTGCCACCAGCAGGGGTTTTACAGGGTATTGGGAGACCCAGTACTTC. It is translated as CATSRGFTGYWETQYF.